One and the same sample provided the 30 T cell receptor beta chains below, sequenced in a study of blood T cell repertoires in COVID-19. Libraries were prepared by immunoSEQ multiplex PCR; TCRdb keeps only in-frame clonotypes and omits some of them. The sample has roughly 87,000 clones, about 88% seen once. What was sequenced was peripheral blood. These receptors were collected from a man aged 35-49 years with acute or convalescent COVID-19.

This clone was counted a few times. This chain uses TRBV18 with TRBJ2-1; 12 bases are a match to TRBD1. Germline CDR1 and CDR2: KGHSH and LQKENI. This CDR3 is 18 amino acids long. V shed 4 bases, J shed 6 bases, and the junction held 13 bases outside the gene matches. The DNA of the CDR3 is TGTGCCAGCTCACTCGGGACAGGGGGCGCGGTCCAATCCAATGAGCAGTTCTTC. Amino acids: CASSLGTGGAVQSNEQFF.

In its sample, this clone was seen a few times. DNA for the CDR3: TGTGCCAGCAGCTCCCCCCTAGGGGGCCTTTTTGGCTATGGCTACACCTTC. It specifies CASSSPLGGLFGYGYTF. The gene calls are TRBV5-4 and TRBJ1-2; 7 nucleotides match TRBD1. Trimming at V came to 3 bases and at J to 4 bases, leaving 15 bases not matched to a gene. There are 17 residues in the CDR3. Germline values: CDR1 SGHNT, CDR2 YYREEE (reference sequence).

This chain joins TRBV5-6 and TRBJ2-3; tentatively, D is TRBD2 (5 bases). Germline CDR1 and CDR2: SGHDT and YYEEEE. Trimming cost V 1 base and J 1 base, with 7 bases left between them. This CDR3 spans 14 amino acids. The CDR3 DNA follows: TGTGCCAGCAGCTTGACTAGGGGCACAGATACGCAGTATTTT. This gives the protein CASSLTRGTDTQYF.

V and J are TRBV10-3 and TRBJ2-7; tentatively, D is TRBD2 (5 bases). V was cut by 0 bases and J by 5 bases, with 14 bases left in between. This CDR3 has 15 residues. Germline V gene data show CDR1 as ENHRY and CDR2 as SYGVKD. CDR3 DNA sequence: TGTGCCATCAGTGAGTCGACTCTGCGGAGGAACGAGCAGTACTTC. This gives the protein CAISESTLRRNEQYF.

The CDR3 spells CASSPGQGARNEQFF. CDR3 DNA: TGTGCCAGCAGCCCGGGACAGGGGGCGCGGAATGAGCAGTTCTTC. The chain couples TRBV7-8 to TRBJ2-1; 12 bases align to TRBD1. The CDR3 runs 15 residues. The trim removed 5 bases at V and 7 bases at J, leaving 6 bases unmatched. Germline CDR1 reads SGHVS; CDR2 reads FQNEAQ. The whole variable domain, remainder taken from reference TRBV7-8 and TRBJ2-1, is GAGVSQSPRYKVAKRGQDVALRCDPISGHVSLFWYQQALGQGPEFLTYFQNEAQLDKSGLPSDRFFAERPEGSVSTLKIQRTQQEDSAVYLCASSPGQGARNEQFFGPGTRLTVL.

The CDR3 is CASSPSQGAGGYTF. The DNA for the CDR3 is TGTGCCAGCAGCCCGTCACAGGGGGCGGGAGGCTACACCTTC. The J gene is TRBJ1-2, the V gene TRBV6-5; 9 positions agree with TRBD1. This CDR3 has 14 residues. The J segment lost 8 bases and the V segment lost 6 bases, leaving 10 bases of the junction unmatched. Germline assignment: CDR1 MNHEY and CDR2 SVGAGI.

This chain connects TRBV19 to TRBJ2-1; D unresolved. V was shortened by 1 base and J by 6 bases, with 7 bases between the two germline ends. Looked up from germline, CDR1 is LNHDA and CDR2 is SQIVND (reference sequence). This CDR3 is built from 13 residues. In DNA, the CDR3 is TGTGCCAGTAGTATAGTTGTGGCCAATGAGCAGTTCTTC. Its translation: CASSIVVANEQFF.

This clone was observed once. Here the CDR3 reads CASSYSRVSDTEAFF. In DNA, the CDR3 is TGTGCCAGCAGTTACTCCAGGGTTTCCGACACTGAAGCTTTCTTT. The chain joins TRBV6-5 to TRBJ1-1; a weak D match, TRBD1 (5 bases). The CDR3 runs to 15 residues. Per the germline V gene, CDR1 is MNHEY and CDR2 is SVGAGI. The ends were cut back, 0 bases at V and 3 bases at J, with 11 bases in the middle.

This clone was found once. This sequence joins TRBV4-2 and TRBJ1-1; no reliable D call. The CDR3 spans 13 residues. The germline V gene encodes CDR1 LGHNA and CDR2 YNFKEQ. Trimming left V 0 bases short and J 4 bases short, with 6 bases between. The DNA for the CDR3 is TGTGCCAGCAGCCAAGATCGGGGCACTGAAGCTTTCTTT. Encoded protein: CASSQDRGTEAFF.

This clone has a single count. The V call is TRBV9, the J call TRBJ1-3; TRBD1 agrees at 7 bases. The J segment lost 0 bases and the V segment lost 0 bases, leaving 3 bases of the junction unmatched. The germline V gene has CDR1 SGDLS and CDR2 YYNGEE. This CDR3 contains 16 residues. The CDR3 DNA reads as TGTGCCAGCAGCGTAGCCGCAGGGGGCTCTGGAAACACCATATATTTT. Translated, it gives CASSVAAGGSGNTIYF.

This clone came up a few times. CDR3 bases: TGTGCCAGCAGCCCCCAAACAGGGGGCGATCCCTATGGCTACACCTTC. As protein: CASSPQTGGDPYGYTF. The chain has TRBV5-5 and TRBJ1-2, with 9 bases identical to TRBD1. Germline V gives CDR1 SGHKS, CDR2 YYEKEE (reference sequence). Germline trimming cut 4 bases from V and 4 bases from J; bases unmatched to any gene: 11. CDR3 length: 16 amino acids.

The chain uses TRBV10-1 and TRBJ2-2; the D gene is possibly TRBD2 (6 bases). Germline V gene sequence: CDR1 WNHNN, CDR2 SYGVQD (reference sequence). The CDR3 spans 14 residues. V was shortened by 5 bases and J by 5 bases, with 12 bases between the two germline ends. The DNA for the CDR3 is TGCGCCAGCAGTTCCGGGACTTCAACCGGGGAGCTGTTTTTT. Its protein is CASSSGTSTGELFF.

V gene TRBV19 combines with J gene TRBJ1-2; the D is unclear. The germline CDR1 and CDR2 sequences are LNHDA and SQIVND (reference sequence). This CDR3 has 15 residues. With 9 bases removed from V and 8 bases from J, the gap between germline ends came to 25 bases. In nucleotides, the CDR3 is TGTGCCAGCCGACCTGGCCCGGAGGGCTGGAGGGGCTACACCTTC. Its protein product is CASRPGPEGWRGYTF.

The J gene is TRBJ1-2, the V gene TRBV6-5; D is possibly TRBD1 (6 bases). Germline CDR1 and CDR2: MNHEY and SVGAGI. Trimming shortened V by 2 bases and J by 4 bases, and 8 bases separated the two germline ends. This CDR3 region has 13 residues. The CDR3 region has the DNA TGTGCCAGCAGTTACGACAGGTCCTATGGCTACACCTTC. This sequence encodes CASSYDRSYGYTF.

The chain employs TRBV27 and TRBJ2-7, with 9 bases that match TRBD1. Germline assignment: CDR1 MNHEY and CDR2 SMNVEV (reference sequence). This CDR3 contains 15 residues. V shed 2 bases, J shed 7 bases, and the junction held 9 bases outside the gene matches. For the CDR3, the DNA is TGTGCCAGCAGTTTAACGACCGGGACAGGGTTGGAGCAGTACTTC. Translating gives CASSLTTGTGLEQYF.

The gene calls are TRBV5-1 and TRBJ2-1; D remains unclear. The CDR3 covers 13 residues. The ends were cut back, 3 bases at V and 0 bases at J, with 4 bases in the middle. Per germline, CDR1 SGHRS and CDR2 YFSETQ. CDR3 protein: CASSSSSYNEQFF. The CDR3 nucleotides read TGCGCCAGCAGCTCTAGCTCCTACAATGAGCAGTTCTTC.

The chain carries TRBV5-6 and TRBJ2-2; D unresolved. Germline CDR1 reads SGHDT; CDR2 reads YYEEEE. The CDR3 sequence is 15 residues long. Trimming cost V 2 bases and J 6 bases, with 14 bases left between them. The CDR3 bases are TGTGCCAGCAGCTTTATGATCGGTGTCGCCGGGGAGCTGTTTTTT. This codes for CASSFMIGVAGELFF.

This chain connects TRBV6-2 or TRBV6-3 to TRBJ2-4; 14 bases match TRBD2. J lost 0 bases, V lost 5 bases, and 9 bases had no gene match. The CDR3 is made up of 19 amino acids. Germline CDR1 and CDR2: MNHEY and SVGEGT. DNA for the CDR3: TGTGCCAGCAGTCCACCGGGACTAGCGGGAGTCCCAGCCAAAAACATTCAGTACTTC. It is translated as CASSPPGLAGVPAKNIQYF.

The chain joins TRBV4-1 to TRBJ1-4; 7 bases map to TRBD1. Per the germline V gene, CDR1 is MGHRA and CDR2 is YSYEKL. V lost 0 bases to trimming and J lost 8 bases; unmatched junction nucleotides: 6. The CDR3 sequence is 15 residues long. The CDR3 DNA reads TGCGCCAGCAGCCAAGATAGACAGGGCGGAGAAAAACTGTTTTTT. Translation: CASSQDRQGGEKLFF.

The chain joins TRBV7-7 to TRBJ2-5, with 12 bases lining up with TRBD2. CDR3 length: 16 residues. Germline V lookup: CDR1 SSHAT, CDR2 FNYEAQ (reference sequence). V shed 4 bases, J shed 3 bases, and the junction held 6 bases outside the gene matches. The DNA for the CDR3 is TGTGCCAGCAGCTCAGTGAGACTAGCGGGGGAAGAGACCCAGTACTTC. This encodes CASSSVRLAGEETQYF.

The V and J genes are TRBV7-6 and TRBJ2-7, with D maybe TRBD2 (6 bases). The ends were cut back, 8 bases at V and 7 bases at J, with 21 bases in the middle. This CDR3 region has 14 residues. Germline loops: CDR1 SGHVS, CDR2 FNYEAQ. In DNA form, the CDR3 reads TGTGCCAGCTCCTTAGCGGCCACGGTCGGGGAGCAGTACTTC. Protein: CASSLAATVGEQYF. The variable domain in full, with the rest retrieved from reference TRBV7-6 and TRBJ2-7, is GAGVSQSPRYKVTKRGQDVALRCDPISGHVSLYWYRQALGQGPEFLTYFNYEAQQDKSGLPNDRFSAERPEGSISTLTIQRTEQRDSAMYRCASSLAATVGEQYFGPGTRLTVT.

The V call is TRBV2, the J call TRBJ2-2; tentatively, D is TRBD2 (6 bases). V was shortened by 10 bases and J by 6 bases, with 9 bases between the two germline ends. This CDR3 spans 11 amino acids. CDR1 and CDR2 from the germline V gene are SNHLY and FYNNEI. The CDR3 here is CAMGGPGELFF. The CDR3, as DNA: TGTGCCATGGGGGGTCCCGGGGAGCTGTTTTTT.

The chain is built from TRBV4-1 and TRBJ1-1; TRBD1 agrees at 10 bases. This CDR3 is 16 amino acids long. The V gene's germline CDR1 is MGHRA and CDR2 YSYEKL. The V and J ends lost 0 bases and 7 bases, in that order; junction bases with no gene match: 8. CDR3 amino acids: CASSQDIRQGADEAFF. The CDR3 bases are TGCGCCAGCAGCCAAGATATTCGACAGGGGGCGGATGAAGCTTTCTTT.

The rearrangement uses TRBV12-1 and TRBJ1-4. TRBV12-1 is reported as a pseudogene. The CDR3 is made up of 14 amino acids. CDR3 nucleotides: TGTGCCAGCAGCTTTCTTACAACTAATGAAAAACTGTTTTTT. Translating it yields CASSFLTTNEKLFF.

CDR3 sequence reads: CATRPDRGFGGYTF. The CDR3 coding sequence is TGTGCCACCCGACCTGACAGGGGGTTCGGTGGCTACACCTTC. The chain uses TRBV19 and TRBJ1-2; the match to TRBD1 covers 9 bases. V lost 10 bases to trimming and J lost 7 bases; unmatched junction nucleotides: 13. Looked up from germline, CDR1 is LNHDA and CDR2 is SQIVND (reference sequence). The CDR3 runs to 14 residues.

V gene TRBV7-9 combines with J gene TRBJ1-3, with 9 nucleotides matching TRBD1. Germline V CDR1 and CDR2: SEHNR, FQNEAQ (reference sequence). This CDR3 has 14 amino acids. Trimming took 6 bases from V and 6 from J; bases not matched to a gene: 6. Here the CDR3 reads CASRSTGGENTIYF. The CDR3 DNA follows: TGTGCCAGCAGGTCGACAGGGGGAGAAAACACCATATATTTT. Full variable domain (rest looked up from reference TRBV7-9 and TRBJ1-3): DTGVSQNPRHKITKRGQNVTFRCDPISEHNRLYWYRQTLGQGPEFLTYFQNEAQLEKSRLLSDRFSAERPKGSFSTLEIQRTEQGDSAMYLCASRSTGGENTIYFGEGSWLTVV.

The chain joins TRBV18 to TRBJ1-3, with D unclear. The CDR3 covers 15 residues. CDR1 is KGHSH, CDR2 LQKENI, per germline. Trimming left V 3 bases short and J 3 bases short, with 12 bases between. This CDR3 is CASSPLDRVGNTIYF. CDR3 nucleotide sequence: TGTGCCAGCTCACCTCTCGATCGGGTTGGAAACACCATATATTTT.

This clone has only one observation. The V and J genes are TRBV7-8 and TRBJ2-3, with D possibly TRBD1 on 7 matching bases. CDR1 and CDR2 from the germline V gene are SGHVS and FQNEAQ. Deletions cut 7 bases from V and 0 bases from J, with 14 bases between. The CDR3 loop spans 15 amino acids. Here the CDR3 reads CASISRDRSTDTQYF. The CDR3, as DNA: TGTGCCAGCATCTCGCGGGACAGAAGCACAGATACGCAGTATTTT.

The genes are TRBV2 and TRBJ1-2; 8 positions match TRBD1. The CDR3 extends over 14 amino acids. With 4 bases clipped from V and 4 bases from J, the junction kept 5 bases outside the gene matches. The germline V gene has CDR1 SNHLY and CDR2 FYNNEI. Written as DNA, the CDR3 is TGTGCCAGCAGTGGTCTGGACAGGGTCTATGGCTACACCTTC. Its translation: CASSGLDRVYGYTF. Filled out from reference TRBV2 and TRBJ1-2, the complete variable domain reads EPEVTQTPSHQVTQMGQEVILRCVPISNHLYFYWYRQILGQKVEFLVSFYNNEISEKSEIFDDQFSVERPDGSNFTLKIRSTKLEDSAMYFCASSGLDRVYGYTFGSGTRLTVV.

The chain couples TRBV11-3 to TRBJ2-1, with 11 bases fitting TRBD2. V was pared by 5 bases and J by 5 bases, with 5 bases of the junction left unmatched. There are 15 residues in the CDR3. From germline, CDR1 is SGHNT and CDR2 YENEEA. The chain's CDR3 is CASSATSGANNEQFF. The DNA of the CDR3 is TGTGCCAGCAGCGCGACTAGCGGGGCAAACAATGAGCAGTTCTTC.